These T cell receptor beta chains were read from a single sample in a study of blood T cell repertoires in COVID-19. Here immunoSEQ multiplex PCR was the method, and the copy in TCRdb shows in-frame clones only, minus some. Among about 89,000 clones, 72% were seen once, and the ten largest hold around 14%. Sequenced material: peripheral blood. The receptor set was obtained from a woman of 80 years or more with acute or convalescent COVID-19. CDR3s include the opening cysteine and the closing phenylalanine or tryptophan. The order of the fields is CDR3 protein, CDR3 DNA, clone size, D gene, J gene, V gene. D genes are given only for firm matches. The size of a clone is reported for some rows only, either as once, few or many, or as a class for expanded clones.

CASSLPGTPSTDTQYF TGTGCCAGCAGCTTACCCGGGACTCCTAGCACAGATACGCAGTATTTT . . TRBJ2-3 TRBV11-2
CASSLNTRDRVITF TGCGCCAGCAGCCTTAACACCCGGGACAGGGTAATCACCTTC few TRBD1 TRBJ1-2 TRBV5-1
CAWNRPGSSYNSPLHF TGTGCCTGGAATCGCCCGGGTTCCTCCTATAATTCACCCCTCCACTTT . . TRBJ1-6 TRBV30
CASSFDRGGDTQYF TGTGCCAGCAGCTTTGACAGGGGCGGAGATACGCAGTATTTT . TRBD1 TRBJ2-3 TRBV11-2
CASSLRDSRTTDTQYF TGTGCCAGCAGCCTACGGGACAGTAGAACTACAGATACGCAGTATTTT . TRBD1 TRBJ2-3 TRBV5-5
CASSDASSPEQYF TGTGCCAGCAGTGATGCTAGTAGTCCCGAGCAGTACTTC . . TRBJ2-7 TRBV25-1
CASSVLEAFF TGTGCCAGCAGCGTACTTGAAGCTTTCTTT . . TRBJ1-1 TRBV13
CASSRVPDYNSPLHF TGTGCCAGCAGCCGGGTGCCGGACTATAATTCACCCCTCCACTTT medium-sized . TRBJ1-6 TRBV5-6
CASSPASGAGVETQYF TGCGCCAGCAGCCCGGCCTCGGGGGCGGGGGTTGAGACCCAGTACTTC once . TRBJ2-5 TRBV10-2
CASSIGHSRQGANQPQHF TGTGCCAGTAGTATTGGGCATTCAAGGCAGGGGGCTAATCAGCCCCAGCATTTT . TRBD1 TRBJ1-5 TRBV19
CASSLNRATTDTQYF TGTGCCAGCAGCTTAAACAGGGCAACCACAGATACGCAGTATTTT few . TRBJ2-3 TRBV11-1
CASSILHRDTGELFF TGTGCCAGCAGCATTCTCCACCGGGACACCGGGGAGCTGTTTTTT . . TRBJ2-2 TRBV5-4
CASSPGTGSYEQYF TGTGCCAGCAGTCCCGGGACAGGGTCATACGAGCAGTACTTC . TRBD1 TRBJ2-7 TRBV9
CASSPPGGEPQHF TGTGCCAGCTCACCACCGGGAGGGGAGCCCCAGCATTTT . . TRBJ1-5 TRBV18
CASSPSWNEQFF TGTGCCAGCAGCCCGAGTTGGAATGAGCAGTTCTTC . . TRBJ2-1 TRBV7-9
CATRDSGSSYNEQFF TGTGCCACCCGGGATAGCGGAAGCTCCTACAATGAGCAGTTCTTC . . TRBJ2-1 TRBV15
CASSSNHRQGQNTEAFF TGTGCCAGCAGTTCGAATCATCGCCAGGGACAGAACACTGAAGCTTTCTTT many . TRBJ1-1 TRBV7-9
CASSSGRRGYYGYTF TGTGCCAGCAGCTCAGGGAGGAGGGGTTATTATGGCTACACCTTC . . TRBJ1-2 TRBV6-5
CASSSSSHGYTF TGTGCCAGCAGCTCCTCGTCCCATGGCTACACCTTC . . TRBJ1-2 TRBV6-5
CASSQEATPGGYTF TGTGCCAGCAGCCAAGAGGCGACCCCAGGTGGCTACACCTTC few . TRBJ1-2 TRBV3-1/TRBV3-2
CASSRTELSFSGANVLTF TGTGCCAGCAGCCGGACAGAGCTTTCTTTCTCTGGGGCCAACGTCCTGACTTTC once . TRBJ2-6 TRBV3-1/TRBV3-2
CASTGGFNQPQHF TGTGCCAGCACAGGGGGTTTCAATCAGCCCCAGCATTTT . TRBD1 TRBJ1-5 TRBV2
CASSPLTVNTEAFF TGCGCCAGCAGCCCCCTTACAGTGAACACTGAAGCTTTCTTT . . TRBJ1-1 TRBV5-1
CASNPRLTNEKLFF TGCGCCAGCAATCCGAGGTTGACTAATGAAAAACTGTTTTTT . . TRBJ1-4 TRBV10-1
CASSSPTGEAYEQYF TGTGCCAGCAGTTCCCCGACAGGGGAGGCCTACGAGCAGTACTTC many TRBD1 TRBJ2-7 TRBV6-5
CASSLAYGGTEAFF TGTGCCAGCAGCTTGGCTTACGGCGGGACTGAAGCTTTCTTT . . TRBJ1-1 TRBV7-6
CAILDPGVRGYTF TGTGCCATCTTGGACCCAGGGGTGAGAGGCTACACCTTC . . TRBJ1-2 TRBV10-3
CATSSRTGSNSPLHF TGTGCCACCAGCAGCAGGACAGGGTCGAATTCACCCCTCCACTTT . TRBD1 TRBJ1-6 TRBV15